One sample yielded the 21 T cell receptor beta chains listed below, sequenced in a study of control samples from healthy donors and cancer patients (dated by TCRdb to about 2020). The library was prepared using the immunoSEQ multiplex PCR assay. Drawn from immuneACCESS, this table holds only the in-frame rearrangements with V and J called that TCRdb kept. Clones are partly lost; checked studies trace under half to an unresolved V gene and leave the rest unexplained. In all, the sample holds approximately 40,000 clones, and roughly nine tenths of those were seen once. The ten largest clones take up around 3.9% of the sample. Sequenced: blood. All receptors derive from a woman between 50 and 59 years old in good health.

This clone was seen a single time. The chain is built from TRBV14 and TRBJ2-1; 11 nucleotides line up with TRBD2. CDR1 and CDR2 (germline): SGHDN, FVKESK. V lost 3 bases and J lost 7; bases outside the gene matches: 5. The CDR3 totals 15 residues. The CDR3 nucleotides are TGTGCCAGCAGCCAGACTAGCGGGGCTGGGAATGAGCAGTTCTTC. Encoded protein: CASSQTSGAGNEQFF.

This clone has a single count. The chain joins TRBV6-2 or TRBV6-3 to TRBJ2-1; D not certain. With 6 bases removed from V and 6 bases from J, the gap between germline ends came to 9 bases. Germline CDR1 is MNHEY and CDR2 is SVGEGT. CDR3 length: 12 amino acids. CDR3 sequence: CASSYQINEQFF. The CDR3 nucleotides are TGTGCCAGCAGCTATCAGATCAATGAGCAGTTCTTC.

The gene calls are TRBV19 and TRBJ1-2, with D tentatively TRBD1 (5 bases). The V and J ends lost 11 bases and 5 bases respectively, with 15 bases between them. The CDR3 spans 12 residues. Germline V gene sequence: CDR1 LNHDA, CDR2 SQIVND (reference sequence). CDR3 coding DNA: TGTGCCGTTGGGGGGGATCGGTATGGCTACACCTTC. This codes for CAVGGDRYGYTF.

V is TRBV3-1 (or the pseudogene TRBV3-2) and J is TRBJ2-2, with TRBD2 matching 8 bases. Germline loops: CDR1 LGHDT, CDR2 YNNKEL (reference sequence). This CDR3 region has 18 residues. The V and J ends lost 11 bases and 0 bases, in that order; junction bases with no gene match: 17. CDR3 region: CASSAAPRGLANTGELFF. In nucleotides, the CDR3 is TGTGCCTCCTCAGCAGCCCCCCGGGGACTAGCGAACACCGGGGAGCTGTTTTTT.

This chain joins TRBV7-6 and TRBJ2-1; 9 bases match TRBD2. CDR3 length: 17 residues. With V trimmed by 1 base and J by 8 bases, 12 bases remained unmatched. In germline, CDR1 is SGHVS, CDR2 FNYEAQ. CDR3 nucleotide sequence: TGTGCCAGCAGCTTAGGTCCTAGCGGGAAGAGGGGTGATGAGCAGTTCTTC. Protein sequence: CASSLGPSGKRGDEQFF.

This clone was counted only a few times. The CDR3 region is CASSVAGVGYTGELFF. The CDR3 DNA follows: TGTGCCAGCAGCGTAGCGGGTGTCGGTTACACCGGGGAGCTGTTTTTT. This chain links TRBV9 with TRBJ2-2; D not certain. This CDR3 has 16 amino acids. V was clipped by 0 bases and J by 3 bases, with 12 bases between them. The V gene's germline CDR1 is SGDLS and CDR2 YYNGEE.

The chain employs TRBV6-2 or TRBV6-3 and TRBJ2-7; tentative D call: TRBD1 (6 bases). The V and J ends lost 6 bases and 3 bases respectively, with 9 bases between them. This CDR3 is built from 12 residues. Germline assignment: CDR1 MNHEY and CDR2 SVGEGT. CDR3 DNA: TGTGCCAGCAGCTGGACAGTCTACGAGCAGTACTTC. It is translated as CASSWTVYEQYF.

The J gene is TRBJ2-1, the V gene TRBV7-3; tentative D call: TRBD1 (6 bases). The CDR3 has 16 residues. Germline V CDR1 and CDR2: SGHTA, FQGTGA. The V gene lost 0 bases and the J gene lost 5 bases, with 14 bases spanning the gap. The CDR3: CASSLTRFSGDNEQFF. DNA for the CDR3: TGTGCCAGCAGCTTAACTCGGTTTTCAGGGGACAATGAGCAGTTCTTC.

The gene calls are TRBV4-3 and TRBJ2-7, with unresolved D. The CDR3 covers 15 residues. Trimming pared 0 bases from V and 2 bases from J, leaving 11 bases between. CDR1 LGHNA and CDR2 YSLEER come from the germline V gene. In DNA, the CDR3 is TGCGCCAGCAGCCAAGATCCTGCCAAAACCTACGAGCAGTACTTC. Residues: CASSQDPAKTYEQYF.

The rearrangement links TRBV25-1 to TRBJ1-4; weak D call: TRBD1 (6 bases). The length of the CDR3 is 14 residues. Germline V gene data show CDR1 as MGHDK and CDR2 as SYGVNS. Trimming stripped 3 bases from V and 8 bases from J, with 13 bases between. The CDR3 nucleotides are TGTGCCAGCAGTGACGGTATGAGGGGGGAAAAACTGTTTTTT. Translation: CASSDGMRGEKLFF.

The CDR3 loop is CASSLGLLAAEAFF. The CDR3, as DNA: TGTGCCAGCAGCTTGGGTCTCCTGGCGGCTGAAGCTTTCTTT. This sequence joins TRBV5-6 and TRBJ1-1, with unresolved D. V lost 0 bases to trimming and J lost 6 bases, with 12 bases between them. Germline V lookup: CDR1 SGHDT, CDR2 YYEEEE. The CDR3 loop spans 14 amino acids.

The chain joins TRBV10-3 to TRBJ1-4, with 7 bases that match TRBD1. Germline CDR1 reads ENHRY; CDR2 reads SYGVKD. The CDR3 has 16 amino acids. The junction had 9 bases not matched to a gene; V was cut back by 3 bases and J by 5 bases. The CDR3 here is CAISDTAGTANEKLFF. In DNA form, the CDR3 reads TGTGCCATCAGTGACACAGCCGGGACAGCGAATGAAAAACTGTTTTTT.

This chain joins TRBV6-2 or TRBV6-3 and TRBJ2-3; D ambiguous. CDR3 length: 14 amino acids. Germline CDR1 and CDR2: MNHEY and SVGEGT. V lost 0 bases, J lost 5 bases, and 9 bases lay in between. As DNA, the CDR3 is TGTGCCAGCAGTTACTCGATTACGGGAGATACGCAGTATTTT. It codes for CASSYSITGDTQYF.

The genes are TRBV19 and TRBJ1-5, with TRBD1 as a possible D gene (5 bases). The length of the CDR3 is 17 residues. Trimming cost V 6 bases and J 3 bases, with 21 bases left between them. Germline V gives CDR1 LNHDA, CDR2 SQIVND (reference sequence). The CDR3 reads CASRVFEGLPLNQPQHF. CDR3 DNA: TGTGCCAGTAGAGTTTTCGAGGGACTGCCACTCAATCAGCCCCAGCATTTT. Full variable domain (remainder filled in from reference TRBV19 and TRBJ1-5): DGGITQSPKYLFRKEGQNVTLSCEQNLNHDAMYWYRQDPGQGLRLIYYSQIVNDFQKGDIAEGYSVSREKKESFPLTVTSAQKNPTAFYLCASRVFEGLPLNQPQHFGDGTRLSIL.

The rearrangement joins TRBV6-5 to TRBJ1-3, with D tentatively TRBD1 (6 bases). Trimming shortened V by 9 bases and J by 0 bases, and 12 bases separated the two germline ends. CDR1 is MNHEY, CDR2 SVGAGI, per germline. CDR3 size: 14 residues. In nucleotides, the CDR3 is TGTGCCAGTTCGACAGGCGACTCTGGAAACACCATATATTTT. Translated: CASSTGDSGNTIYF.

The rearrangement joins TRBV4-2 to TRBJ2-2; 16 bases agree with TRBD2. V lost 5 bases, J lost 6 bases, and 9 bases stayed unmatched. The germline V gene encodes CDR1 LGHNA and CDR2 YNFKEQ. The length of the CDR3 is 18 residues. This CDR3 reads CASSSPGLAGGPAGELFF. The CDR3 DNA is TGTGCCAGCAGCTCCCCGGGACTAGCGGGGGGGCCCGCCGGGGAGCTGTTTTTT.

The sample holds a few counts of this clone. The chain joins TRBV7-9 to TRBJ2-3, with D perhaps given as TRBD1 or TRBD2 (6 bases each). CDR1 and CDR2 (germline): SEHNR, FQNEAQ (reference sequence). CDR3 length: 17 residues. V was pared by 8 bases and J by 5 bases, with 26 bases between. The CDR3 is CASVHGGGGAFIDTQYF. Here the CDR3 DNA reads TGTGCCAGCGTCCACGGTGGGGGCGGGGCCTTTATAGATACGCAGTATTTT.

The CDR3 loop reads CASSEPQGRETQYF. The CDR3, as DNA: TGTGCCAGCAGTGAACCACAGGGTCGAGAGACCCAGTACTTC. V usage is TRBV25-1 and J usage is TRBJ2-5, with D possibly TRBD1 on 6 matching bases. The CDR3 is made up of 14 amino acids. Trimming removed 2 bases at V and 4 bases at J, with 11 bases between. Germline V gene lookup returns CDR1 MGHDK and CDR2 SYGVNS.

CDR3 loop: CASSPWGQAAGDEKLFF. In nucleotides, the CDR3 is TGTGCCAGTAGTCCCTGGGGACAGGCGGCAGGGGATGAAAAACTGTTTTTT. This rearrangement joins TRBV19 to TRBJ1-4, with 8 bases matching TRBD1. The CDR3 consists of 17 residues. Germline CDR1 reads LNHDA; CDR2 reads SQIVND (reference sequence). V trimming: 5 bases; J trimming: 6 bases; junction bases outside the gene matches: 14.

This clone was seen just once. The chain employs TRBV28 and TRBJ1-2; the D is unclear. V was shortened by 1 base and J by 8 bases, with 17 bases between the two germline ends. In germline, CDR1 is MDHEN, CDR2 SYDVKM. There are 15 residues in the CDR3. The CDR3 DNA follows: TGTGCCAGCAGTTTATCAATAGGAATCTATGTGGGCTACACCTTC. Protein product: CASSLSIGIYVGYTF.

In its sample, this clone was seen once. The chain couples TRBV30 to TRBJ1-3; D perhaps matches TRBD1 (6 bases). Germline assignment: CDR1 GTSNPN and CDR2 SVGIG (reference sequence). This CDR3 contains 16 residues. V lost 2 bases to trimming and J lost 0 bases, with 14 bases between them. The CDR3 loop is CAWSTGPPGSGNTIYF. In DNA form, the CDR3 reads TGTGCCTGGAGTACAGGGCCGCCCGGCTCTGGAAACACCATATATTTT.